Listed below are T cell receptor beta chains from one sample, sequenced in a study of shared clonotypes between healthy human individuals. The method was immunoSEQ multiplex PCR; TCRdb's version includes in-frame clones alone and lacks a portion of them. The sample contains some 1,600,000 clones, roughly 98% of which appear only once. What was sequenced was naive CD4+ T cells sorted from blood. The receptors stem from a man aged 30 to 45 in good health. CDR3s leave out the opening cysteine and the closing phenylalanine or tryptophan. The D gene is left open where the match is weak.

TRBJ2-5	NA	TRBV4-3	ASSQDGRGRETQY
TRBJ1-4	TRBD1	TRBV2	ASSEEQGVGKLF
TRBJ2-5	NA	TRBV11-2	ASRATHGAIWETQY
TRBJ2-1	TRBD1	TRBV18	ASSTTGGDNEQF
TRBJ2-3	TRBD2	TRBV4-1	ASSSMGLGTTDTQY
TRBJ2-4	NA	TRBV30	AWSAPLTEAKNIQY
TRBJ2-7	TRBD1	TRBV7-3	ASSLQGAGAYEQY
TRBJ1-3	NA	TRBV7-9	ASSEVSSGNTIY
TRBJ2-7	NA	TRBV6-6	ASSYSNQAPYEQY
TRBJ2-2	TRBD2	TRBV5-1	ASSQGLANTGELF
TRBJ1-2	TRBD1	TRBV19	ASTPGTGSYGYT
TRBJ1-5	TRBD1	TRBV7-9	ASGTDSNQPQH
TRBJ1-5	NA	TRBV19	ASSISSVGPQH
TRBJ2-7	TRBD1	TRBV18	ASSPVGQGNYEQY
TRBJ1-5	TRBD1	TRBV6-6	ASSTWTGGNQPQH
TRBJ1-2	NA	TRBV5-1	ASSLVGDNYGYT
TRBJ1-4	NA	TRBV30	AWSVPGGTNEKLF
TRBJ2-5	TRBD2	TRBV7-9	ASSLFRTSGPGYQETQY
TRBJ1-1	NA	TRBV5-6	ASSSTGESTEAF
TRBJ2-2	NA	TRBV18	ASSPFSLGGSNTGELF
TRBJ2-7	NA	TRBV18	ASSPSRQVSYEQY
TRBJ2-1	NA	TRBV5-8	ASSLMGNDEQF
TRBJ2-7	NA	TRBV10-3	AISSGLSSYEQY
TRBJ1-2	TRBD1	TRBV5-8	ASSKGQGFFYGYT
TRBJ2-6	NA	TRBV11-2	ASSFREGHLSSGANVLT
TRBJ2-7	TRBD1	TRBV19	ASSPRQGTYEQY
TRBJ2-2	NA	TRBV4-2	ASSPSRLGTGELF
TRBJ2-1	TRBD2	TRBV27	ASSFYPTSGRVNEQF
TRBJ2-7	NA	TRBV28	ASKPPFGYEQY
TRBJ2-7	TRBD1	TRBV27	ASSRTGSYEQY
TRBJ2-5	NA	TRBV2	ASKNYQETQY
TRBJ2-1	NA	TRBV9	ASSVEGDHYNEQF
TRBJ2-1	TRBD2	TRBV25-1	ASSEWTSAYNEQF
TRBJ2-7	TRBD1	TRBV5-6	ASSLADRVVYEQY
TRBJ2-1	NA	TRBV25-1	ASSHLTGVGEQF
TRBJ2-7	TRBD1	TRBV5-4	ASSLDRQGAYEQY
TRBJ2-5	NA	TRBV28	ASSFGIGERETQY
TRBJ1-3	NA	TRBV18	ASSPRTLGSSGNTIY